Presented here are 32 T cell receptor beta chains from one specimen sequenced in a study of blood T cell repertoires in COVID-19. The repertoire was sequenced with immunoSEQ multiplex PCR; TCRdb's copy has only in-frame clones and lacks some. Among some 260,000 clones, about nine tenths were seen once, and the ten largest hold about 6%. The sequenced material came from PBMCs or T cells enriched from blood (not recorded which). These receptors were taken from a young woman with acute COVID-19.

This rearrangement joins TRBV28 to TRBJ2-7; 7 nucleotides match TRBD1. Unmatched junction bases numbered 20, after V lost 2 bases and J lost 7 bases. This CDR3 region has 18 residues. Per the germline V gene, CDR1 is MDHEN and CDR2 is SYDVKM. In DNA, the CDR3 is TGTGCCAGCAGTTTACCTCCCGGGACAGCTAACCCCGTACGGGAGCAGTACTTC. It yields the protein CASSLPPGTANPVREQYF.

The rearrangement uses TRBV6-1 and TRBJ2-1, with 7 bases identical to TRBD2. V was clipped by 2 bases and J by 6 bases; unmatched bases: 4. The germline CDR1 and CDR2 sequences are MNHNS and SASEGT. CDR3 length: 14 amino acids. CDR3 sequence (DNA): TGTGCCAGCAGTGAATTGTGGACTAGCAATGAGCAGTTCTTC. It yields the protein CASSELWTSNEQFF.

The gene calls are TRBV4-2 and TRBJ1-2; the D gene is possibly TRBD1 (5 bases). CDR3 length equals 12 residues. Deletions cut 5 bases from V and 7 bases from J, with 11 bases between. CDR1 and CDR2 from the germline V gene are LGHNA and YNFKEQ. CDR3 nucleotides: TGTGCCAGCAGCTCCCAGGGAGGTGGCTACACCTTC. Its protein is CASSSQGGGYTF.

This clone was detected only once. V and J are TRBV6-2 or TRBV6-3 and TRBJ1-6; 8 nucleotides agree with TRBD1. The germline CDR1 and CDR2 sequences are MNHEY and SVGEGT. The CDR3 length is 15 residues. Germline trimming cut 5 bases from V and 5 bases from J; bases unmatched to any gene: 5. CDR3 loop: CASSKGQADNSPLHF. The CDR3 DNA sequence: TGTGCCAGCAGTAAGGGACAGGCTGATAATTCACCCCTCCACTTT.

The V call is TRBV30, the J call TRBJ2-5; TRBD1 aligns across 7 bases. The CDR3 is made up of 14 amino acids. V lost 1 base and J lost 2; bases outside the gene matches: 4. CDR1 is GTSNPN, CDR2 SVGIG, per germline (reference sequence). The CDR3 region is CAWSAPGGQETQYF. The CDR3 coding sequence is TGTGCCTGGAGTGCCCCAGGGGGTCAAGAGACCCAGTACTTC.

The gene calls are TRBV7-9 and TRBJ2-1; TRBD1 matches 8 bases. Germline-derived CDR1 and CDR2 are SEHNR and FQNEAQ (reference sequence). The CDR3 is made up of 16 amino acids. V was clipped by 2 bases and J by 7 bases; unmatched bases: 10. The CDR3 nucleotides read TGTGCCAGCAGCTTAATAACAGGGGGTCGGGGAAATGAGCAGTTCTTC. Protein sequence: CASSLITGGRGNEQFF.

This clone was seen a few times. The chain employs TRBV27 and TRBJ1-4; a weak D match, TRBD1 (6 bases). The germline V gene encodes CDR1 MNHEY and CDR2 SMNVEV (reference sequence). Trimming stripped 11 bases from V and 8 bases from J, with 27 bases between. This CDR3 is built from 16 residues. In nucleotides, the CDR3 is TGTGCCGTCCCCCAAGGGGATAGGACAGTTGGGGAAAAACTGTTTTTT. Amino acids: CAVPQGDRTVGEKLFF. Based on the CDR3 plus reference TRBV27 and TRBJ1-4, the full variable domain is EAQVTQNPRYLITVTGKKLTVTCSQNMNHEYMSWYRQDPGLGLRQIYYSMNVEVTDKGDVPEGYKVSRKEKRNFPLILESPSPNQTSLYFCAVPQGDRTVGEKLFFGSGTQLSVL.

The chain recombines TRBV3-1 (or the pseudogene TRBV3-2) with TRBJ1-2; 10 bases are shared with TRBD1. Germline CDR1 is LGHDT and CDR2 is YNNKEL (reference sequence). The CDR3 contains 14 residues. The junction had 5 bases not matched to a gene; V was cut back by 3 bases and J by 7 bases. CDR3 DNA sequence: TGTGCCAGCAGCCAGCGACAGGGGGCGGGTGGCTACACCTTC. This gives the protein CASSQRQGAGGYTF.

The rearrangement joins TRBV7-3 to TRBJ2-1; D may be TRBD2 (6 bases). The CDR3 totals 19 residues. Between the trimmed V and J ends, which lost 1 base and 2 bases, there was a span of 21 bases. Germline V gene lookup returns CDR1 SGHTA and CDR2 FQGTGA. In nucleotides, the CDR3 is TGTGCCAGCAGCTTAAAGGCTGGGACTCACCGAGACACCTACAATGAGCAGTTCTTC. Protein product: CASSLKAGTHRDTYNEQFF.

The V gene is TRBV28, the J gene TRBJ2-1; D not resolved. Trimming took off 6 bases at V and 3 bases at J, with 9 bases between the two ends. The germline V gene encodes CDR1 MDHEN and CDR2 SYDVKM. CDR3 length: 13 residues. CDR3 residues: CASSSQVYNEQFF. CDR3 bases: TGTGCCAGCAGCAGTCAAGTCTACAATGAGCAGTTCTTC.

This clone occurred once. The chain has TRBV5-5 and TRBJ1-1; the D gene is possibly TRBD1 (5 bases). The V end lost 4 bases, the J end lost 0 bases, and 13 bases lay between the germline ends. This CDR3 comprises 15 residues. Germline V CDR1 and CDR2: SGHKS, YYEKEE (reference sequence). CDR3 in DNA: TGTGCCAGCAGCACGGGACTGCGCATGAACACTGAAGCTTTCTTT. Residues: CASSTGLRMNTEAFF.

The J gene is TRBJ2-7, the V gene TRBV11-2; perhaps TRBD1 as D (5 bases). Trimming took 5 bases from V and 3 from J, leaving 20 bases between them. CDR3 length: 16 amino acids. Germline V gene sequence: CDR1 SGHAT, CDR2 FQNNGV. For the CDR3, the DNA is TGTGCCAGCAGCCCCATAGGGGCAGGGAAGGACTACGAGCAGTACTTC. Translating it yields CASSPIGAGKDYEQYF. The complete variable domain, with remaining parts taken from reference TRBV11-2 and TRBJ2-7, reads EAGVAQSPRYKIIEKRQSVAFWCNPISGHATLYWYQQILGQGPKLLIQFQNNGVVDDSQLPKDRFSAERLKGVDSTLKIQPAKLEDSAVYLCASSPIGAGKDYEQYFGPGTRLTVT.

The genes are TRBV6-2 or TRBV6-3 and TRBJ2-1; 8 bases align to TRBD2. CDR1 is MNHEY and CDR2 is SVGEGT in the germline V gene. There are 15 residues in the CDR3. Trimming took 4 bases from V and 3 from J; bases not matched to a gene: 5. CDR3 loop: CASSSGLANYNEQFF. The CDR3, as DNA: TGTGCCAGCAGTTCAGGACTAGCCAACTACAATGAGCAGTTCTTC.

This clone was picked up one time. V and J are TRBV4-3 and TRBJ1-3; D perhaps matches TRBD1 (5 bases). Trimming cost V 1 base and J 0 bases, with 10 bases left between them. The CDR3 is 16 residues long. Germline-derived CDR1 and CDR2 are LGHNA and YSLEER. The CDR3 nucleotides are TGCGCCAGCAGCCAAGGGCAGGGCCTCTCTGGAAACACCATATATTTT. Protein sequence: CASSQGQGLSGNTIYF.

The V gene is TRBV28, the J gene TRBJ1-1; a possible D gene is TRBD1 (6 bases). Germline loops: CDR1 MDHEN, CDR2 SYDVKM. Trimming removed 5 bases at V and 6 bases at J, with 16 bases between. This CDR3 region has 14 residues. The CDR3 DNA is TGTGCCAGCAGTGAACACAGGGTCTTCGCTGAAGCTTTCTTT. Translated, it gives CASSEHRVFAEAFF.

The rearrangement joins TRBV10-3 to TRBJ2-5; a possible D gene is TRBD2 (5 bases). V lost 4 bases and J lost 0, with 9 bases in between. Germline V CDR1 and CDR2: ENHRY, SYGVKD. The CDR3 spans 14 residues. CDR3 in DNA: TGTGCCATCAGTGCGTCGGAGGACCAAGAGACCCAGTACTTC. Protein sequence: CAISASEDQETQYF.

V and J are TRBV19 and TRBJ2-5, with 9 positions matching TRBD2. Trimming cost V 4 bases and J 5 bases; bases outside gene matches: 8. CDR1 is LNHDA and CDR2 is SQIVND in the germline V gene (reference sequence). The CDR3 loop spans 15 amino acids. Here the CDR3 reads CASSNGIAGVETQYF. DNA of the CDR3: TGTGCCAGTAGTAATGGGATAGCGGGAGTTGAGACCCAGTACTTC.

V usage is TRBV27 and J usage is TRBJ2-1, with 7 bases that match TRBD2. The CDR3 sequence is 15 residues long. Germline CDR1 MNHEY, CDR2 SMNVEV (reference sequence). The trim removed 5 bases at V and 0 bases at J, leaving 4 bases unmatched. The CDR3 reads CASSPTGGSYNEQFF. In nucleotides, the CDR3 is TGTGCCAGCAGTCCTACGGGGGGCTCCTACAATGAGCAGTTCTTC.

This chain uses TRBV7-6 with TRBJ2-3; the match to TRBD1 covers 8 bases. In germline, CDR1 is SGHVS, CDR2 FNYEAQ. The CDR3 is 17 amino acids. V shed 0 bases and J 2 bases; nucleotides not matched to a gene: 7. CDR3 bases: TGTGCCAGCAGCTTAGCATCCGACAGGGGAGACACAGATACGCAGTATTTT. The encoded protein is CASSLASDRGDTDTQYF.

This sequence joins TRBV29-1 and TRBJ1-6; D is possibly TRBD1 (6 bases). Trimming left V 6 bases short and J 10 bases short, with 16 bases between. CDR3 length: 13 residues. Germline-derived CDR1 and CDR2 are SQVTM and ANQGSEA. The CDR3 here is CSVKQGIESPLHF. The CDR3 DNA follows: TGCAGCGTCAAACAGGGAATAGAGTCACCCCTCCACTTT. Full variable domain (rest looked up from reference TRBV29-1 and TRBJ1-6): SAVISQKPSRDICQRGTSLTIQCQVDSQVTMMFWYRQQPGQSLTLIATANQGSEATYESGFVIDKFPISRPNLTFSTLTVSNMSPEDSSIYLCSVKQGIESPLHFGNGTRLTVT.

CDR3 region: CASSLSGYSNQPQHF. The CDR3 DNA reads as TGCGCCAGCAGCTTGTCGGGGTATAGCAATCAGCCCCAGCATTTT. V usage is TRBV5-1 and J usage is TRBJ1-5; D is unclear. Trimming left V 1 base short and J 0 bases short, with 8 bases between. Per the germline V gene, CDR1 is SGHRS and CDR2 is YFSETQ. The CDR3 sequence is 15 residues long.

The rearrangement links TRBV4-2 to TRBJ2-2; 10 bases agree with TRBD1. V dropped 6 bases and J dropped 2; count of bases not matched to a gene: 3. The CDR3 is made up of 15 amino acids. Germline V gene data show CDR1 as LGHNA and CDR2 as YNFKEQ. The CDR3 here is CASSRDRGNTGELFF. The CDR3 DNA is TGTGCCAGCAGTCGGGACAGGGGCAACACCGGGGAGCTGTTTTTT.

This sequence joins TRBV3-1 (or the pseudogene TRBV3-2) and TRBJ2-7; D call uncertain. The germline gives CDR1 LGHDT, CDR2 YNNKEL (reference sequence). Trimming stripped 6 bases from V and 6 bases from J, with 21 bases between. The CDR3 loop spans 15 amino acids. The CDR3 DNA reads TGTGCCAGCAGGAAGGTTGGGCCCCCCACCAGCGAGCAGTACTTC. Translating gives CASRKVGPPTSEQYF.

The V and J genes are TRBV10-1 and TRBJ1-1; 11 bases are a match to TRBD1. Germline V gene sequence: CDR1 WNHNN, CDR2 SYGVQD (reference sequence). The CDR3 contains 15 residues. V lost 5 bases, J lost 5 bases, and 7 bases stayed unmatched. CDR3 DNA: TGCGCCAGCAGTTCTACCGGGACAGGGGGTACTGAAGCTTTCTTT. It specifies CASSSTGTGGTEAFF.

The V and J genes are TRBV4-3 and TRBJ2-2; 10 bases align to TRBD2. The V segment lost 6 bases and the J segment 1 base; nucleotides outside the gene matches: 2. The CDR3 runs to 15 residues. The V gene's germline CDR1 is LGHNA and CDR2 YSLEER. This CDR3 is CASSSSGRNTGELFF. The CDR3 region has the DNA TGCGCCAGCAGTTCTAGCGGGAGGAACACCGGGGAGCTGTTTTTT.

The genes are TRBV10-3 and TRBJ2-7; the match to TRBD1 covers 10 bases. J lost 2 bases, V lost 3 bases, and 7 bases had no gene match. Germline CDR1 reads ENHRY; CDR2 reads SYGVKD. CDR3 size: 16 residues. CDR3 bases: TGTGCCATCAGTGACTTACCCGGGACAGGGGCCTACGAGCAGTACTTC. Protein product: CAISDLPGTGAYEQYF.

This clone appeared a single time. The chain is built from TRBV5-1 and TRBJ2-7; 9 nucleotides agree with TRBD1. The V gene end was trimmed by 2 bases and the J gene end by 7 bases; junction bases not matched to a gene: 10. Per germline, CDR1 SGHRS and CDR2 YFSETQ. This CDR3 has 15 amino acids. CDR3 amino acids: CASSFGTGTLKEQYF. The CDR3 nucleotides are TGCGCCAGCAGCTTCGGGACAGGGACCCTTAAAGAGCAGTACTTC.

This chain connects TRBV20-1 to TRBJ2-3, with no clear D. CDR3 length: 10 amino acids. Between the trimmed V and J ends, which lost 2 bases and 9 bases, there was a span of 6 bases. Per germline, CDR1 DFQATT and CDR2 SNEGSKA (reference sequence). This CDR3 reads CSARLETQYF. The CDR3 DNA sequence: TGCAGTGCTAGACTAGAAACGCAGTATTTT.

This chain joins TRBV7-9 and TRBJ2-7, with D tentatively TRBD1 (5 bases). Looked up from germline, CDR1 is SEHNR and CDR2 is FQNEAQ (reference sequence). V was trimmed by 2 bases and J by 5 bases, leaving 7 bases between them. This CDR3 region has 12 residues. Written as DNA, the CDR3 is TGTGCCAGCAGCTTATCAGGGAACGAGCAGTACTTC. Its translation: CASSLSGNEQYF. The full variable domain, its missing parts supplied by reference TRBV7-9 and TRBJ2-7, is DTGVSQNPRHKITKRGQNVTFRCDPISEHNRLYWYRQTLGQGPEFLTYFQNEAQLEKSRLLSDRFSAERPKGSFSTLEIQRTEQGDSAMYLCASSLSGNEQYFGPGTRLTVT.

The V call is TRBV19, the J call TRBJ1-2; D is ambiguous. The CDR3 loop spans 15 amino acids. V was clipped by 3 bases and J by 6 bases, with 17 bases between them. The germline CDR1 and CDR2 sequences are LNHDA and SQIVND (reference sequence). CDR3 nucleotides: TGTGCCAGTAGTATTCATCACACCTCTCTAGATGGCTACACCTTC. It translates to CASSIHHTSLDGYTF.

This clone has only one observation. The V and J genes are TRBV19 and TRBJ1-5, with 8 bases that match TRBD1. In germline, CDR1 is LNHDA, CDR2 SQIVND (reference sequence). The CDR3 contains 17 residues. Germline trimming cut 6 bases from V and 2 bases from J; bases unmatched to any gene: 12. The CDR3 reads CASSLSRTGSRNQPQHF. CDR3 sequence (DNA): TGTGCCAGTAGCTTAAGCAGGACAGGGTCCCGCAATCAGCCCCAGCATTTT.

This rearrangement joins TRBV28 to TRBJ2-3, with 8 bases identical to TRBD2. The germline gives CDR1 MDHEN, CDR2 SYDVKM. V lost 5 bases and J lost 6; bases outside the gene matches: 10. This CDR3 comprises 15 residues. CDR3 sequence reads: CASSPAVGGRDTQYF. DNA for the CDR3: TGTGCCAGCAGTCCGGCAGTCGGCGGGAGGGATACGCAGTATTTT.